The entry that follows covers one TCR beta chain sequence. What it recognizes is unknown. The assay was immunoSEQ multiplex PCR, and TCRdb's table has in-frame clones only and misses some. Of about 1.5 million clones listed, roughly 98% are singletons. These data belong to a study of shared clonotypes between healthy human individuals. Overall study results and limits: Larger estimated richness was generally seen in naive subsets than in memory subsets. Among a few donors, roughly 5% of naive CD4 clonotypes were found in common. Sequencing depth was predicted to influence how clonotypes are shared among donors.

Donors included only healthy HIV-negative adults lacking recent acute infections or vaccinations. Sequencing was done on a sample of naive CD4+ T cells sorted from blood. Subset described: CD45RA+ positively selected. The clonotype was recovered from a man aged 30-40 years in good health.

The CDR3 loop reads CASRGGPYEQYF. The CDR3 DNA is TGTGCCAGCAGGGGGGGGCCTTACGAGCAGTACTTC. The chain couples TRBV27 to TRBJ2-7, with a weak D call TRBD2 (7 bases). Trimming removed 6 bases from V and 4 bases from J, with 10 bases in between. The CDR3 loop spans 12 amino acids. CDR1 MNHEY and CDR2 SMNVEV come from the germline V gene (reference sequence).